Below, 13 T cell receptor beta chains from the same sample are listed, as sequenced in a study of a mutant IDH1 vaccine in newly diagnosed glioma. Time point given: week 11, during vaccination. Every vaccine dose comprised 300 ug of mutant IDH1 20-mer peptide plus topical imiquimod. No antigen is known for these receptors. Repertoires were generated with immunoSEQ multiplex PCR, while TCRdb's copy carries only in-frame clones and drops some. The table lists about 60,000 clones, roughly 84% of them singletons. Sequenced here: PBMCs, sampled from a glioma patient whose treatment included an IDH1 peptide vaccine. The receptors originated from a woman in her 50s with glioma.

This clone was recorded a few times. The V call is TRBV19, the J call TRBJ1-1, with D possibly TRBD1 on 6 matching bases. V lost 5 bases and J lost 6, with 16 bases in between. Germline V gene data show CDR1 as LNHDA and CDR2 as SQIVND (reference sequence). The CDR3 consists of 14 residues. The CDR3, as DNA: TGTGCCAGTAGTTTGGACAGAAGTACGTCTGAAGCTTTCTTT. As protein: CASSLDRSTSEAFF. The complete variable domain, with remaining parts taken from reference TRBV19 and TRBJ1-1, reads DGGITQSPKYLFRKEGQNVTLSCEQNLNHDAMYWYRQDPGQGLRLIYYSQIVNDFQKGDIAEGYSVSREKKESFPLTVTSAQKNPTAFYLCASSLDRSTSEAFFGQGTRLTVV.

CDR3 sequence: CASSFWTGNSYEQYF. DNA of the CDR3: TGCGCCAGCAGCTTTTGGACAGGAAACTCCTACGAGCAGTACTTC. J is TRBJ2-7 and V is TRBV5-1, with 7 bases lining up with TRBD1. J was trimmed by 0 bases and V by 2 bases; bases with no gene match: 5. The germline CDR1 and CDR2 sequences are SGHRS and YFSETQ. This CDR3 region has 15 residues.

The CDR3 nucleotides are TGTGCCAGCAGCGTACTAGCGGGCCCAGATACGCAGTATTTT. Translated, it gives CASSVLAGPDTQYF. The chain joins TRBV6-5 to TRBJ2-3; 9 bases match TRBD2. Germline V gives CDR1 MNHEY, CDR2 SVGAGI. V trimming: 6 bases; J trimming: 4 bases; junction bases outside the gene matches: 5. CDR3 length: 14 amino acids.

As DNA, the CDR3 is TGTGCCAGCAGCGGGATGGGACAGGGAGGGGAAAAACTGTTTTTT. It specifies CASSGMGQGGEKLFF. The rearrangement joins TRBV5-6 to TRBJ1-4; 9 bases line up with TRBD1. This CDR3 is 15 amino acids long. In germline, CDR1 is SGHDT, CDR2 YYEEEE. V lost 4 bases to trimming and J lost 8 bases; unmatched junction nucleotides: 9.

This chain joins TRBV2 and TRBJ2-3, with D unclear. Germline CDR1 is SNHLY and CDR2 is FYNNEI. V lost 6 bases and J lost 2, with 9 bases in between. The CDR3 is 13 amino acids. The CDR3 nucleotides read TGTGCCAGCAGCCAGGAGACCACAGATACGCAGTATTTT. This sequence encodes CASSQETTDTQYF.

This rearrangement joins TRBV7-2 to TRBJ1-2; 9 nucleotides line up with TRBD1. With 11 bases clipped from V and 4 bases from J, the junction kept 17 bases outside the gene matches. This CDR3 region has 16 residues. CDR1 is SGHTA and CDR2 is FQGNSA in the germline V gene. DNA for the CDR3: TGTGCCGGTTCGCAGGGCCGGGACAGGGCCTCCTATGGCTACACCTTC. It translates to CAGSQGRDRASYGYTF.

The chain combines TRBV5-8 with TRBJ2-3; the D gene could be TRBD1 or TRBD2 (5 bases each). The CDR3 is 16 residues long. Germline lookup yields CDR1 SGHTS and CDR2 YDEGEE. Trimming removed 0 bases from V and 3 bases from J, with 14 bases in between. The CDR3 region is CASSLVAGTSTDTQYF. As DNA, the CDR3 is TGTGCCAGCAGCTTGGTGGCAGGGACGTCAACAGATACGCAGTATTTT.

The J gene is TRBJ1-4, the V gene TRBV7-9, with D tentatively TRBD1 (6 bases). Trimming pared 5 bases from V and 8 bases from J, leaving 18 bases between. Germline V gene lookup returns CDR1 SEHNR and CDR2 FQNEAQ (reference sequence). The CDR3 sequence is 15 residues long. CDR3 bases: TGTGCCAGCAGCCCAACACAGGGAGAAGGGGAAAAACTGTTTTTT. Translation: CASSPTQGEGEKLFF.

The V call is TRBV29-1, the J call TRBJ1-5; the D is unclear. Deletions cut 7 bases from V and 5 bases from J, with 18 bases between. Germline CDR1 is SQVTM and CDR2 is ANQGSEA. This CDR3 contains 14 residues. The CDR3 sequence: CSASSPRTHQPQHF. The DNA for the CDR3 is TGCAGCGCTTCCTCGCCCCGAACCCATCAGCCCCAGCATTTT.

The genes are TRBV18 and TRBJ2-7, with D possibly TRBD2 on 7 matching bases. This CDR3 spans 18 amino acids. Per germline, CDR1 KGHSH and CDR2 LQKENI. V was trimmed by 6 bases and J by 4 bases, leaving 28 bases between them. The CDR3 DNA sequence: TGTGCCAGCTCGGGGGGGGCAGTAGACCGCTTTCGGAGTTACGAGCAGTACTTC. It is translated as CASSGGAVDRFRSYEQYF.

The chain recombines TRBV27 with TRBJ1-1, with D tentatively TRBD1 (5 bases). The V end was cut by 6 bases, the J end by 5 bases, with 16 bases between. CDR1 and CDR2 (germline): MNHEY, SMNVEV (reference sequence). The length of the CDR3 is 14 residues. The CDR3 bases are TGTGCCAGCAGCCGGGGGACTATAACAACTGAAGCTTTCTTT. It encodes CASSRGTITTEAFF.

This rearrangement joins TRBV6-1 to TRBJ2-7; D may be TRBD2 (7 bases). The CDR3 has 15 residues. V gave up 6 bases and J gave up 2 bases, with 17 bases separating them. Germline V gene lookup returns CDR1 MNHNS and CDR2 SASEGT. The CDR3 region has the DNA TGTGCCAGCAGGGCCGAGGGAGGGGGGACCTACGAGCAGTACTTC. Residues: CASRAEGGGTYEQYF.

The CDR3 coding sequence is TGTGCCAGCAGCTTAGATGGAGGGACCTACGAGCAGTACTTC. Amino acids: CASSLDGGTYEQYF. V gene TRBV7-9 combines with J gene TRBJ2-7; D perhaps matches TRBD2 (6 bases). This CDR3 has 14 residues. The V gene's germline CDR1 is SEHNR and CDR2 FQNEAQ (reference sequence). V was pared by 1 base and J by 2 bases, with 9 bases between.